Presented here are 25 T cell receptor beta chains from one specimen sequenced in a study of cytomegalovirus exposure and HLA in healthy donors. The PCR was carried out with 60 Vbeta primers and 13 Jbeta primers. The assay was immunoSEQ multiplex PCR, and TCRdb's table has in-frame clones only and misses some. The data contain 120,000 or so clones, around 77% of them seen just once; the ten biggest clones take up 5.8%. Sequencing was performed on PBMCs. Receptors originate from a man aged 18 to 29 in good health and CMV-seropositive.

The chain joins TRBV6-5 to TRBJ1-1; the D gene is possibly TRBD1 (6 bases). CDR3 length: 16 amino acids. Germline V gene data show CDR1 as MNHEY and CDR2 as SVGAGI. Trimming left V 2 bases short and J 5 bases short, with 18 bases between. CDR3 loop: CASSYIRGSEGTEAFF. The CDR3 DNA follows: TGTGCCAGCAGTTACATCAGGGGAAGTGAAGGAACTGAAGCTTTCTTT.

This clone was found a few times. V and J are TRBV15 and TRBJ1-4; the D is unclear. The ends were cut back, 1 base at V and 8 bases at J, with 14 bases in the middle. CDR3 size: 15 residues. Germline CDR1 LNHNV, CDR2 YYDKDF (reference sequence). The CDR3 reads CATSRVAYLEEKLFF. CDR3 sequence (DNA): TGTGCCACCAGCAGAGTCGCCTACCTGGAGGAAAAACTGTTTTTT.

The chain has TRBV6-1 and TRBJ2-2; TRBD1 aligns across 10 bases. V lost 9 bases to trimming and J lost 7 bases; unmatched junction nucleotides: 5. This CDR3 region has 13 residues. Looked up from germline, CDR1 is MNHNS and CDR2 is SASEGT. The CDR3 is CARRQGAGGELFF. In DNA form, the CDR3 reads TGTGCCAGGAGACAGGGGGCCGGCGGGGAGCTGTTTTTT.

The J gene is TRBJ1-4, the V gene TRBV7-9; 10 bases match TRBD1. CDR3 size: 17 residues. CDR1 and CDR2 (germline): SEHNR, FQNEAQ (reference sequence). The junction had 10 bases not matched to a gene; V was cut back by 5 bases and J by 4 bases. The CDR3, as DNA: TGTGCCAGCAGCCCCGGGACAGGGGTGGGGAGTAATGAAAAACTGTTTTTT. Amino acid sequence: CASSPGTGVGSNEKLFF.

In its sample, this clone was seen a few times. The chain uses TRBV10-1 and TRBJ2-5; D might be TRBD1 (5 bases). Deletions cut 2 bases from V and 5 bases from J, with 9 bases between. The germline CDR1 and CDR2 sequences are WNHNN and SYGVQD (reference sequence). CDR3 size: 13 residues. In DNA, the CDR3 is TGCGCCAGCAGTGAGAACAGGCAGGAGACCCAGTACTTC. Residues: CASSENRQETQYF.

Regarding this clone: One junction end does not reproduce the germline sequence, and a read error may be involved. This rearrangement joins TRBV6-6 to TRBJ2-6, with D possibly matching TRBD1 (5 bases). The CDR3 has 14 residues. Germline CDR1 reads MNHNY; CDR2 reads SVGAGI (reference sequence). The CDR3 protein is CASSSATGANGLTF. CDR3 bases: TGTGCCAGCAGCTCAGCGACTGGGGCCAACGGCCTGACTTTC.

CDR3 DNA: TGTGCCAGCAGCTTAGAACTGGGCTCCTACACAGATACGCAGTATTTT. As protein: CASSLELGSYTDTQYF. The rearrangement joins TRBV7-3 to TRBJ2-3; D remains unclear. Germline loops: CDR1 SGHTA, CDR2 FQGTGA. Trimming pared 2 bases from V and 2 bases from J, leaving 14 bases between. The CDR3 extends over 16 amino acids.

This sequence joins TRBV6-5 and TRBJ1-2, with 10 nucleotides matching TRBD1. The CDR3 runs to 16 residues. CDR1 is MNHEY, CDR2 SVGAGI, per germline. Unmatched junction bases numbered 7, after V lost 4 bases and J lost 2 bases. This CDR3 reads CASSSSGTGVNYGYTF. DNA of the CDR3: TGTGCCAGCAGTTCGTCCGGGACAGGGGTCAACTATGGCTACACCTTC.

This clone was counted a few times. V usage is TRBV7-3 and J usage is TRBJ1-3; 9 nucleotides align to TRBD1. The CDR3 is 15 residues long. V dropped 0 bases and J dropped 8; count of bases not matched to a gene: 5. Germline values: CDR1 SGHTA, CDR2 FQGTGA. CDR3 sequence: CASSLTGTGKDTIYF. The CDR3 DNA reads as TGTGCCAGCAGCTTAACGGGGACAGGGAAGGACACCATATATTTT.

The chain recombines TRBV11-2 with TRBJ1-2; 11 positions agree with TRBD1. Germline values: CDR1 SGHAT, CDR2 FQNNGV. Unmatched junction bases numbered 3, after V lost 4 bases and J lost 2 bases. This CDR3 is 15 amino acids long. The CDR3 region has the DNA TGTGCCAGCAGCTCGGGGACAGGGGGAAACTATGGCTACACCTTC. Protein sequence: CASSSGTGGNYGYTF.

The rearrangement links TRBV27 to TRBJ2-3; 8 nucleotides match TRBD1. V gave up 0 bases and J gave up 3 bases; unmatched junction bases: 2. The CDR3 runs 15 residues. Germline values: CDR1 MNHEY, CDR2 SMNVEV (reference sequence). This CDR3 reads CASSLSTGGTDTQYF. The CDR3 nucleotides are TGTGCCAGCAGTTTATCAACAGGGGGGACAGATACGCAGTATTTT.

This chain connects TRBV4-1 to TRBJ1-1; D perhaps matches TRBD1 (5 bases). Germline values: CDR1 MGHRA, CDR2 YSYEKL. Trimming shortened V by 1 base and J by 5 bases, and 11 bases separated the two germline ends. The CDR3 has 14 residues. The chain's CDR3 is CASSQGNRLTEAFF. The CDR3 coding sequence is TGCGCCAGCAGCCAAGGCAACAGGTTAACTGAAGCTTTCTTT.

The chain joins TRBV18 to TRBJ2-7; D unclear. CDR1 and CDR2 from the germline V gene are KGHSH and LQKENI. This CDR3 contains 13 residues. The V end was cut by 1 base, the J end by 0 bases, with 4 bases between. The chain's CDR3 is CASSPLSSYEQYF. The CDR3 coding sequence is TGTGCCAGCTCACCACTCAGCTCCTACGAGCAGTACTTC.

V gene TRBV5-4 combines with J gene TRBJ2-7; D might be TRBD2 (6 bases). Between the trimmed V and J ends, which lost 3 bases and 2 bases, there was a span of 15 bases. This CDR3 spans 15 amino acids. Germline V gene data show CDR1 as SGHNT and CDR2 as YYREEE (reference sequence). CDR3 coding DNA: TGTGCCAGCAGCTGGAGGGACCGGGGAGCCTACGAGCAGTACTTC. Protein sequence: CASSWRDRGAYEQYF.

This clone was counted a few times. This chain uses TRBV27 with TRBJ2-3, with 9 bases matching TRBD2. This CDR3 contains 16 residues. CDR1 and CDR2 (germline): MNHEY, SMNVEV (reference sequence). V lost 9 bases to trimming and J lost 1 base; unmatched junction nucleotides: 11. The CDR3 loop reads CARPGERGACTDTQYF. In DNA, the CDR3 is TGTGCCAGACCAGGAGAGCGGGGGGCGTGCACAGATACGCAGTATTTT.

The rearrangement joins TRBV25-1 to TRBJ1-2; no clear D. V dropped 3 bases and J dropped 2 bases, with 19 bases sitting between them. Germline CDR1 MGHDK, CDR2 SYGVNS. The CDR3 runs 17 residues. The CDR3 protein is CASSDDIRDGGNYGYTF. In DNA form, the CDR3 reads TGTGCCAGCAGTGATGATATTCGGGATGGCGGGAACTATGGCTACACCTTC.

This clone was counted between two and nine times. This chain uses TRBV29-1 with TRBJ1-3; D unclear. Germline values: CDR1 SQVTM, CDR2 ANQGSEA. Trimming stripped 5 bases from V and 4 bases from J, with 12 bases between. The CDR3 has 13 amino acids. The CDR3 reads CSVSFSGGNTIYF. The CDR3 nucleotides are TGCAGCGTTTCGTTTTCGGGGGGAAACACCATATATTTT. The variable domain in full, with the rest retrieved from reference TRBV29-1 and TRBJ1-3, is SAVISQKPSRDICQRGTSLTIQCQVDSQVTMMFWYRQQPGQSLTLIATANQGSEATYESGFVIDKFPISRPNLTFSTLTVSNMSPEDSSIYLCSVSFSGGNTIYFGEGSWLTVV.

Here the CDR3 DNA reads TGTGCCAGCAGCTGGGTCGAGACAGGGTCCTACGAGCAGTACTTC. Translation gives CASSWVETGSYEQYF. The rearrangement joins TRBV7-8 to TRBJ2-7, with 7 bases that match TRBD1. The germline gives CDR1 SGHVS, CDR2 FQNEAQ. J was trimmed by 1 base and V by 4 bases; bases with no gene match: 7. CDR3 length: 15 residues.

CDR3 region: CASSLGQGADTQYF. As DNA, the CDR3 is TGTGCCAGCAGCTTAGGGCAGGGGGCCGATACGCAGTATTTT. The chain recombines TRBV7-6 with TRBJ2-3; 8 bases match TRBD1. Germline values: CDR1 SGHVS, CDR2 FNYEAQ. Trimming cost V 1 base and J 6 bases; bases outside gene matches: 3. The CDR3 loop spans 14 amino acids.

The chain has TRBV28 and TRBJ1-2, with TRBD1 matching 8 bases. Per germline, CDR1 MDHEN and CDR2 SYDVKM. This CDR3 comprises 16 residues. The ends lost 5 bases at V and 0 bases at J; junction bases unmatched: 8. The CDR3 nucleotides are TGTGCCAGCAGTATTGGGCAGGGGGCAGCTAACTATGGCTACACCTTC. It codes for CASSIGQGAANYGYTF.

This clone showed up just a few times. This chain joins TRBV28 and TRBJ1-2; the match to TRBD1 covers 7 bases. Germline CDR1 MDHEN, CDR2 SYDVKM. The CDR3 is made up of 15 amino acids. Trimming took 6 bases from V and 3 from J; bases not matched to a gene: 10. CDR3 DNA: TGTGCCAGCAGCGTCGCGGTAGGGGGCTACTATGGCTACACCTTC. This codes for CASSVAVGGYYGYTF.

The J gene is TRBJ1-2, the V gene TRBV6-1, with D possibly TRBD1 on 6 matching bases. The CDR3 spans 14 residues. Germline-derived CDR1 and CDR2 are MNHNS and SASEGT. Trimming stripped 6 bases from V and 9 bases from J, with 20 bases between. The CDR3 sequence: CASRDSPKYLSYTF. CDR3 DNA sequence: TGTGCCAGCAGGGACAGCCCTAAATACCTCAGCTACACCTTC.

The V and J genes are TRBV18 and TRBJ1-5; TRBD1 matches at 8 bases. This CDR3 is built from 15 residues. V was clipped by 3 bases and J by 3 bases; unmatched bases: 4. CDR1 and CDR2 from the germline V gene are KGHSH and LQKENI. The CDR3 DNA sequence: TGTGCCAGCTCACCCTGGACAGGGAACAATCAGCCCCAGCATTTT. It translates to CASSPWTGNNQPQHF.

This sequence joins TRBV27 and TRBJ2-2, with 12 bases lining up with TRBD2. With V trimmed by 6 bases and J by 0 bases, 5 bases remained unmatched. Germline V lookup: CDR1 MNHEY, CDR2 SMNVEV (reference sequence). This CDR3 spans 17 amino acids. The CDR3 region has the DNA TGTGCCAGCAGCTTCGGACTAGCGGGACCGAACACCGGGGAGCTGTTTTTT. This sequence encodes CASSFGLAGPNTGELFF.

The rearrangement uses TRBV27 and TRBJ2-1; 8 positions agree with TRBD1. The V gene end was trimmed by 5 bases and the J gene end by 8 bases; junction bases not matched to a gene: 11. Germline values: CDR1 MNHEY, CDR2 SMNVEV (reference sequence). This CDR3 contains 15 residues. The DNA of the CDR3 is TGTGCCAGCAGTGGCCGAGACAGGGGTTTCGATGAGCAGTTCTTC. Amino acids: CASSGRDRGFDEQFF.